This T cell receptor beta chain appears in the sequencing data of a study of control samples from healthy donors and cancer patients. Assay used: immunoSEQ multiplex PCR; TCRdb lists only in-frame clones, some missing. The sample lists nearly 9,500 clones, roughly 90% seen once, with just under 20% in the top ten. The CDR3 is made up of 16 amino acids. Sample: PBMCs. This TCR derives from a man aged 55-75 years with colorectal cancer. The rearrangement uses TRBV12-2 and TRBJ2-2; the table assigns TRBD2, which was not confirmed against the DNA. TRBV12-2 is tagged as a pseudogene. CDR3 nucleotides: TGTGCAAGTCGCCCCCGACTAGCTACGGACACCGGGGAGCTGTTTTTT. Its protein product is CASRPRLATDTGELFF.